Given below is one TCR beta chain in context. The source of the sample is a study of blood T cell repertoires in COVID-19. As for the study in general: Researchers got acute and convalescent COVID-19 samples from the United States, Italy and Spain. T cells, B-cell-depleted T cells, or PBMCs provided the cDNA or gDNA that served as material.

Data came from immunoSEQ multiplex PCR; TCRdb stores just in-frame clones and leaves some out. The data contain about 380,000 clones, about 80% of them singletons. CDR3 size: 14 residues. The V gene's germline CDR1 is LNHDA and CDR2 SQIVND (reference sequence). Losses at the gene ends were 11 bases for V and 5 bases for J; bases not matched to a gene: 10. Sequencing used peripheral blood. This chain connects TRBV19 to TRBJ1-4, with 8 bases that match TRBD1. The receptor's source is a human donor with acute or convalescent COVID-19. The donor label of this sample is uncertain. In DNA form, the CDR3 reads TGTGCCTCGTCTGACAGGGGCGGAAATGAAAAACTGTTTTTT. Residues: CASSDRGGNEKLFF.